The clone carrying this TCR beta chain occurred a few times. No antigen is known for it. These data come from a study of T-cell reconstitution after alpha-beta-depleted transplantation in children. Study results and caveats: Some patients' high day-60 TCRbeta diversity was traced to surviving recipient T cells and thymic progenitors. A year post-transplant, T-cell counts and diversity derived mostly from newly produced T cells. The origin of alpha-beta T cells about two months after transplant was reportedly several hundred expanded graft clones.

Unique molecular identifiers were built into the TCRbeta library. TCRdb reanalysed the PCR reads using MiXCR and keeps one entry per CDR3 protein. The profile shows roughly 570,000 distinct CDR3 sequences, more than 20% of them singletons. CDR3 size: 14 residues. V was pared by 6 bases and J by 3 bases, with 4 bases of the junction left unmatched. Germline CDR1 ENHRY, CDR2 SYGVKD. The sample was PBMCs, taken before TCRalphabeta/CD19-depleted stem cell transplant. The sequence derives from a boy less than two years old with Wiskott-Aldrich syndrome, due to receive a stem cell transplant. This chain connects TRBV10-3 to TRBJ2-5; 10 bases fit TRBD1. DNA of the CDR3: TGTGCCATCAGACCCGGGACAGGGGAAGAGACCCAGTACTTC. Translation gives CAIRPGTGEETQYF.